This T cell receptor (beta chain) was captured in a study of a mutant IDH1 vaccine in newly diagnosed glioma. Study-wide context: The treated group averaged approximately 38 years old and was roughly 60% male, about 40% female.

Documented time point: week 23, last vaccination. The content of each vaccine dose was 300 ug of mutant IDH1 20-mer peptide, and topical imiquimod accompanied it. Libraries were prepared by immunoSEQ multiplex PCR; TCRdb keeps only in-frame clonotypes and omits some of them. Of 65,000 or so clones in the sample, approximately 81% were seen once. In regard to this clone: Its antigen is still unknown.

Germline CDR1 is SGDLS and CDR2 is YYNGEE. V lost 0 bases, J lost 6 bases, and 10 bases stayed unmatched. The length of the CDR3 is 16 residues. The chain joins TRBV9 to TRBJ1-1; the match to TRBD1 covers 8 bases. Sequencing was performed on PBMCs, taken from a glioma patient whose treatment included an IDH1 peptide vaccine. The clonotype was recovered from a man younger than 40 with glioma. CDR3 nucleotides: TGTGCCAGCAGCGTAGATCCTACAGGGGGTATGTCTGAAGCTTTCTTT. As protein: CASSVDPTGGMSEAFF.